The entry that follows covers one T cell receptor (beta chain) sequence. This CDR3 has 13 residues. Germline V lookup: CDR1 DFQATT, CDR2 SNEGSKA (reference sequence). Trimming removed 3 bases at V and 3 bases at J, with 11 bases between. MiXCR, run by TCRdb on the RT-PCR reads, gives a single entry per CDR3 protein. Of approximately 720,000 distinct CDR3 sequences listed, around 14% were seen once; the top ten hold about 3.6%. This TCR was sampled from a female donor in good health, serving as a healthy control. The sample taken for sequencing was memory CD4+ T cells from blood. The chain has TRBV20-1 and TRBJ2-5; perhaps D is TRBD1 or TRBD2 (6 bases each). CDR3 DNA sequence: TGCAGTGCTAGGAGGGGGGCTGAAGAGACCCAGTACTTC. Translated, it gives CSARRGAEETQYF.